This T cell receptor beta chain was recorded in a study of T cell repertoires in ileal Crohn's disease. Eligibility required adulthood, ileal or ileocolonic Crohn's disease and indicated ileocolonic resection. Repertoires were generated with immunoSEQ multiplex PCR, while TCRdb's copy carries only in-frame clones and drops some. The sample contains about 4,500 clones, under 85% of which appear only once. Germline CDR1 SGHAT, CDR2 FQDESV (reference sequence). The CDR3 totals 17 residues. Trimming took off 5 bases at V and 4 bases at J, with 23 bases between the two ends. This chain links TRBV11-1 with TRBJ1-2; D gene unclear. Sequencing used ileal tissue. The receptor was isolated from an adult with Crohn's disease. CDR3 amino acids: CASSDDSKAGKIYGYTF. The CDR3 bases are TGTGCCAGCAGCGATGACTCTAAGGCTGGAAAGATCTATGGCTACACCTTC.